Sequencing of this T cell receptor beta chain was carried out in a study of human T cells and chemical hapten exposure. Each CDR3 protein gets one entry after TCRdb re-called the RACE reads with MiXCR. Of some 96,000 distinct CDR3 sequences in the sample, roughly a quarter were seen once. Specified time point: patch test 3, about 24 weeks after DPC sensitization. Treatment: therapeutic diphenylcyclopropenone sensitization with weekly scalp DPC. Blood draws came before every patch-test application. Study-level findings and limits: TCRs exceeding 1 in 1000 frequency stayed unchanged with DPC sensitization. Expanded TCRs grouped into significantly more large CDR3 similarity clusters than controls produced.

CDR3 size: 14 residues. Germline lookup yields CDR1 MDHEN and CDR2 SYDVKM. The V gene lost 2 bases and the J gene lost 7 bases, with 14 bases spanning the gap. A note on this clonotype: Its antigen is still unknown.

The chain has TRBV28 and TRBJ1-2; D unresolved. The material sequenced was whole blood, taken in connection with sensitization to the hapten diphenylcyclopropenone (DPC). The receptor comes from a man aged 35 to 55 with alopecia areata. Some clones in this sample may be carry-over from other donors' samples. The CDR3 DNA is TGTGCCAGCAGTTTAATGGGCAGTATACGTGGCTACACCTTC. Translating it yields CASSLMGSIRGYTF.